These 17 T cell receptor beta chains share one sample of origin, sequenced in a study of blood T cell repertoires in COVID-19. The data were produced by immunoSEQ multiplex PCR, yet TCRdb's version contains in-frame clones alone and is incomplete. The table has about 46,000 clones, 80% to 90% seen once; the top ten hold roughly 13%. Sample: peripheral blood. The receptors shown here come from a human donor with active COVID-19. The donor label of this sample is uncertain.

The rearrangement links TRBV7-2 to TRBJ1-2, with 8 bases matching TRBD1. Trimming at V came to 5 bases and at J to 7 bases, leaving 9 bases not matched to a gene. This CDR3 is built from 14 residues. Germline V gene sequence: CDR1 SGHTA, CDR2 FQGNSA. The CDR3 DNA follows: TGTGCCAGCAGCCCTAGGACAGGGCTTTTTGGCTACACCTTC. Translation gives CASSPRTGLFGYTF.

The chain combines TRBV4-1 with TRBJ1-6; D ambiguous. Germline values: CDR1 MGHRA, CDR2 YSYEKL. V gave up 3 bases and J gave up 7 bases, with 13 bases separating them. The CDR3 runs to 15 residues. The CDR3 region has the DNA TGCGCCAGCAGCCATCTCCGACTTTTCAATTCACCCCTCCACTTT. Translation: CASSHLRLFNSPLHF.

The chain carries TRBV7-2 and TRBJ1-2; D gene unclear. The germline V and J ends were trimmed by 1 base and 2 bases, with 8 bases remaining between them. The CDR3 length is 14 residues. Germline CDR1 and CDR2: SGHTA and FQGNSA. The CDR3 spells CASSLGPVNYGYTF. As DNA, the CDR3 is TGTGCCAGCAGCTTAGGCCCAGTCAACTATGGCTACACCTTC.

V gene TRBV10-3 combines with J gene TRBJ2-1; TRBD1 aligns across 8 bases. V shed 10 bases, J shed 7 bases, and the junction held 15 bases outside the gene matches. CDR1 ENHRY and CDR2 SYGVKD come from the germline V gene. The CDR3 length is 15 residues. The DNA of the CDR3 is TGTGCCACCGAGGACAGGGTCCTCCTTGGTAATGAGCAGTTCTTC. Its translation: CATEDRVLLGNEQFF.

This chain uses TRBV7-3 with TRBJ2-1; 11 bases are a match to TRBD2. Germline-derived CDR1 and CDR2 are SGHTA and FQGTGA. The CDR3 is 15 residues long. The J segment lost 9 bases and the V segment lost 4 bases, leaving 8 bases of the junction unmatched. This CDR3 is CASSSLAGGLGEQFF. The CDR3 DNA is TGTGCCAGCAGCTCCCTAGCGGGGGGCTTGGGTGAGCAGTTCTTC.

The V gene is TRBV6-5, the J gene TRBJ2-2; weak D call: TRBD2 (5 bases). CDR3 length: 16 residues. The V and J ends lost 0 bases and 7 bases respectively, with 15 bases between them. CDR1 is MNHEY, CDR2 SVGAGI, per germline. The CDR3 sequence: CASSYSIEGLNGELFF. CDR3 nucleotides: TGTGCCAGCAGTTACTCGATCGAGGGTCTTAACGGGGAGCTGTTTTTT.

The CDR3 reads CASSLDPGFGNTIYF. The CDR3 DNA reads TGTGCCAGCAGCTTAGATCCAGGGTTCGGAAACACCATATATTTT. This chain connects TRBV7-2 to TRBJ1-3, with D possibly being TRBD1 (5 bases). CDR3 length: 15 residues. Germline V gene data show CDR1 as SGHTA and CDR2 as FQGNSA. The V gene lost 1 base and the J gene lost 4 bases, with 11 bases spanning the gap.

The chain combines TRBV9 with TRBJ1-2; TRBD1 aligns across 9 bases. The CDR3 consists of 14 residues. The J segment lost 10 bases and the V segment lost 1 base, leaving 8 bases of the junction unmatched. The germline V gene has CDR1 SGDLS and CDR2 YYNGEE. The CDR3 loop reads CASSVSQGAADYTF. Here the CDR3 DNA reads TGTGCCAGCAGCGTATCACAGGGGGCAGCCGACTACACCTTC. The full variable domain, with the rest looked up from reference TRBV9 and TRBJ1-2, is DSGVTQTPKHLITATGQRVTLRCSPRSGDLSVYWYQQSLDQGLQFLIQYYNGEERAKGNILERFSAQQFPDLHSELNLSSLELGDSALYFCASSVSQGAADYTFGSGTRLTVV.

This sequence joins TRBV24-1 and TRBJ1-2, with TRBD1 matching 7 bases. The germline CDR1 and CDR2 sequences are KGHDR and SFDVKD. J gave up 5 bases and V 5 bases, and 10 bases lay outside the gene matches. The CDR3 length is 15 residues. In DNA, the CDR3 is TGTGCCACCAGTGGAGGGACAGACGCTAGATATGGCTACACCTTC. Translated: CATSGGTDARYGYTF.

V is TRBV5-5 and J is TRBJ1-1; D possibly corresponds to TRBD1 (5 bases). This CDR3 is 15 amino acids long. In germline, CDR1 is SGHKS, CDR2 YYEKEE (reference sequence). The ends were cut back, 6 bases at V and 0 bases at J, with 15 bases in the middle. CDR3 in amino acids: CASTRQGVVNTEAFF. CDR3 bases: TGTGCCAGCACCCGGCAAGGGGTGGTGAACACTGAAGCTTTCTTT. Using reference TRBV5-5 and TRBJ1-1 for the parts outside the CDR3, the full variable domain is DAGVTQSPTHLIKTRGQQVTLRCSPISGHKSVSWYQQVLGQGPQFIFQYYEKEERGRGNFPDRFSARQFPNYSSELNVNALLLGDSALYLCASTRQGVVNTEAFFGQGTRLTVV.

This rearrangement joins TRBV4-1 to TRBJ1-2, with D tentatively TRBD1 (5 bases). Trimming removed 2 bases at V and 4 bases at J, with 20 bases between. The length of the CDR3 is 17 residues. The germline V gene encodes CDR1 MGHRA and CDR2 YSYEKL. Here the CDR3 DNA reads TGCGCCAGCAGCCAAAGAGGTACCGGCAGGGAACCCTATGGCTACACCTTC. This codes for CASSQRGTGREPYGYTF.

The V and J genes are TRBV6-5 and TRBJ2-1; 14 positions agree with TRBD2. The CDR3 sequence is 15 residues long. In germline, CDR1 is MNHEY, CDR2 SVGAGI. The V segment lost 5 bases and the J segment 9 bases; nucleotides outside the gene matches: 6. The CDR3 loop reads CASSPGTSGSGEQFF. CDR3 nucleotide sequence: TGTGCCAGCAGTCCTGGGACTAGCGGGAGCGGTGAGCAGTTCTTC.

This chain connects TRBV18 to TRBJ1-2; D not certain. V was cut by 3 bases and J by 2 bases, with 16 bases left in between. CDR3 length equals 16 residues. CDR1 and CDR2 (germline): KGHSH, LQKENI. DNA for the CDR3: TGTGCCAGCTCACCGACCCCGGGGTCTTCAAACTATGGCTACACCTTC. Its translation is CASSPTPGSSNYGYTF. Using reference TRBV18 and TRBJ1-2 for the parts outside the CDR3, the full variable domain is NAGVMQNPRHLVRRRGQEARLRCSPMKGHSHVYWYRQLPEEGLKFMVYLQKENIIDESGMPKERFSAEFPKEGPSILRIQQVVRGDSAAYFCASSPTPGSSNYGYTFGSGTRLTVV.

This chain connects TRBV7-9 to TRBJ1-5, with D possibly matching TRBD1 (5 bases). The ends were cut back, 1 base at V and 7 bases at J, with 14 bases in the middle. The germline gives CDR1 SEHNR, CDR2 FQNEAQ (reference sequence). CDR3 length equals 15 residues. The CDR3 protein is CASSLGAGPPQPQHF. The CDR3 DNA is TGTGCCAGCAGCTTAGGAGCAGGGCCACCCCAGCCCCAGCATTTT.

Note on this clone: This same CDR3 is encoded by further DNA sequences in the sample. This rearrangement joins TRBV28 to TRBJ2-7; no definite D call. The CDR3 covers 11 residues. The V gene's germline CDR1 is MDHEN and CDR2 SYDVKM. The ends were cut back, 6 bases at V and 4 bases at J, with 7 bases in the middle. The CDR3 reads CASSPRYEQYF. In DNA form, the CDR3 reads TGTGCCAGCAGCCCCCGGTACGAGCAGTACTTC.

This CDR3 is CASSAGRRAHTQYF. The CDR3 DNA reads as TGCGCCAGCAGCGCGGGGCGGCGGGCACATACGCAGTATTTT. V usage is TRBV4-3 and J usage is TRBJ2-3; maybe TRBD2 (6 bases). Trimming left V 5 bases short and J 7 bases short, with 16 bases between. The CDR3 spans 14 residues. Germline values: CDR1 LGHNA, CDR2 YSLEER.

This clone was counted between two and nine times. The chain employs TRBV5-1 and TRBJ2-7; D possibly corresponds to TRBD2 (6 bases). The CDR3 is 15 amino acids. Germline V gene lookup returns CDR1 SGHRS and CDR2 YFSETQ. Trimming removed 0 bases at V and 3 bases at J, with 13 bases between. For the CDR3, the DNA is TGCGCCAGCAGCTTGGCATCGGGCGGGAACTACGAGCAGTACTTC. It encodes CASSLASGGNYEQYF.